This passage covers 20 T cell receptor beta chains from one sample sequenced in a study of blood T cell repertoires in COVID-19 (dated by TCRdb to between 2020 and 2021). Preparation of the library involved the immunoSEQ multiplex PCR assay. The table comes from immuneACCESS by way of TCRdb, which keeps in-frame sequences with V and J called. Part of the clones is missing from these tables; in studies checked, under half for an unresolved V gene and the rest for unknown reasons. Recorded for this sample are fewer than 250,000 clones; around 89% of them occurred a single time. In total, the top ten clones hold around 1.6% of the sample. The sample was peripheral blood. The receptors here all came from an older man with acute or convalescent COVID-19.

The chain recombines TRBV10-3 with TRBJ2-7, with 9 nucleotides matching TRBD1. This CDR3 spans 14 amino acids. Germline trimming cut 4 bases from V and 1 base from J; bases unmatched to any gene: 2. The germline V gene encodes CDR1 ENHRY and CDR2 SYGVKD. This CDR3 reads CAISGTGDSYEQYF. The CDR3 DNA reads as TGTGCCATCAGTGGGACAGGGGATTCCTACGAGCAGTACTTC.

V usage is TRBV5-1 and J usage is TRBJ1-1; 7 positions match TRBD1. V lost 2 bases and J lost 7; bases outside the gene matches: 11. The CDR3 runs 15 residues. CDR1 and CDR2 (germline): SGHRS, YFSETQ. The CDR3 sequence is CASSLKDRRINEAFF. CDR3 in DNA: TGCGCCAGCAGCTTAAAGGACAGGCGAATCAATGAAGCTTTCTTT.

This clone appeared once. The chain recombines TRBV5-5 with TRBJ2-7; 9 positions match TRBD1. CDR3 length: 14 amino acids. Germline CDR1 is SGHKS and CDR2 is YYEKEE (reference sequence). V trimming: 0 bases; J trimming: 4 bases; junction bases outside the gene matches: 2. CDR3: CASSLDRGPYEQYF. The CDR3 nucleotides read TGTGCCAGCAGCTTGGACAGGGGGCCATACGAGCAGTACTTC.

This clone was recorded once. As DNA, the CDR3 is TGCGCCAGCAGCTTGGCGGACGGGGCCTACAATGAGCAGTTCTTC. Its protein is CASSLADGAYNEQFF. The chain links TRBV5-1 to TRBJ2-1, with a tentative D call TRBD2 (5 bases). The CDR3 loop spans 15 amino acids. V lost 0 bases, J lost 2 bases, and 9 bases lay in between. Germline CDR1 SGHRS, CDR2 YFSETQ.

This clone was recorded once. The chain employs TRBV28 and TRBJ2-7; TRBD1 matches 11 bases. V dropped 5 bases and J dropped 2; count of bases not matched to a gene: 5. The CDR3 has 15 residues. Germline V gives CDR1 MDHEN, CDR2 SYDVKM. CDR3 sequence (DNA): TGTGCCAGCAGTACCCGGGACAGGGGGACCTACGAGCAGTACTTC. Its protein product is CASSTRDRGTYEQYF.

The V and J genes are TRBV5-8 and TRBJ1-2, with a tentative D call TRBD1 (5 bases). CDR1 and CDR2 (germline): SGHTS, YDEGEE. The CDR3 has 15 amino acids. V lost 2 bases, J lost 8 bases, and 19 bases lay in between. Here the CDR3 reads CASSLESAGYGGYTF. As DNA, the CDR3 is TGTGCCAGCAGCTTAGAGTCGGCAGGGTACGGCGGCTACACCTTC.

This chain uses TRBV19 with TRBJ1-2, with D hard to call. V was clipped by 5 bases and J by 1 base, with 8 bases between them. This CDR3 region has 13 residues. Germline values: CDR1 LNHDA, CDR2 SQIVND (reference sequence). The CDR3 loop reads CASSVGGNYGYTF. The CDR3 DNA sequence: TGTGCCAGTAGTGTCGGCGGTAACTATGGCTACACCTTC.

The rearrangement joins TRBV12-3 or TRBV12-4 to TRBJ1-1; D is ambiguous. CDR3 length equals 13 residues. V was pared by 2 bases and J by 4 bases, with 8 bases between. CDR3 region: CASSLWSGTEAFF. Written as DNA, the CDR3 is TGTGCCAGCAGTTTATGGTCCGGCACTGAAGCTTTCTTT.

Only a few counts were recorded for this clone. This chain connects TRBV27 to TRBJ1-4; 7 bases match TRBD1. Germline CDR1 is MNHEY and CDR2 is SMNVEV (reference sequence). There are 16 residues in the CDR3. The V gene end was trimmed by 8 bases and the J gene end by 7 bases; junction bases not matched to a gene: 16. The CDR3 sequence: CASGKPNTGAPEKLFF. CDR3 DNA: TGTGCCAGCGGAAAACCCAATACAGGGGCGCCTGAAAAACTGTTTTTT.

J is TRBJ1-4 and V is TRBV5-1; 11 bases agree with TRBD1. The CDR3 covers 15 residues. J was trimmed by 8 bases and V by 4 bases; bases with no gene match: 7. The germline V gene encodes CDR1 SGHRS and CDR2 YFSETQ. The CDR3 here is CASSVDRGPGEKLFF. Written as DNA, the CDR3 is TGCGCCAGCAGCGTGGACAGGGGGCCTGGGGAAAAACTGTTTTTT.

The V call is TRBV2, the J call TRBJ1-1, with D possibly TRBD1 on 6 matching bases. The CDR3 spans 13 residues. Trimming left V 8 bases short and J 3 bases short, with 13 bases between. Germline CDR1 reads SNHLY; CDR2 reads FYNNEI. CDR3 DNA: TGTGCCAGCGCCCCTCACAGGGACACTGAAGCTTTCTTT. Its protein is CASAPHRDTEAFF.

The chain couples TRBV10-3 to TRBJ1-6; 7 positions agree with TRBD1. Germline values: CDR1 ENHRY, CDR2 SYGVKD. The CDR3 has 13 amino acids. Trimming at V came to 7 bases and at J to 10 bases, leaving 7 bases not matched to a gene. CDR3 sequence: CAITTGERSPLHF. In DNA form, the CDR3 reads TGTGCCATCACTACAGGGGAGCGGTCACCCCTCCACTTT.

In this sample, this clone turned up once. J is TRBJ2-1 and V is TRBV18, with 12 bases fitting TRBD2. Germline V gene data show CDR1 as KGHSH and CDR2 as LQKENI. Trimming at V came to 2 bases and at J to 9 bases, leaving 8 bases not matched to a gene. The CDR3 is made up of 16 amino acids. CDR3 coding DNA: TGTGCCAGCTCACCAAATCTACTAGCGGGAGGAAGTGAGCAGTTCTTC. This encodes CASSPNLLAGGSEQFF.

In its sample, this clone was seen once. The genes are TRBV27 and TRBJ1-1; 8 nucleotides match TRBD1. J lost 10 bases, V lost 5 bases, and 12 bases had no gene match. The CDR3 totals 14 residues. CDR1 is MNHEY and CDR2 is SMNVEV in the germline V gene (reference sequence). CDR3 residues: CASSPQGTGSLAFF. CDR3 coding DNA: TGTGCCAGCAGTCCACAAGGGACAGGATCTCTAGCTTTCTTT.

The chain couples TRBV5-5 to TRBJ2-7; D remains unclear. The germline V gene encodes CDR1 SGHKS and CDR2 YYEKEE (reference sequence). V lost 4 bases and J 5 bases, leaving 16 bases between the germline ends. The CDR3 is 14 amino acids. In nucleotides, the CDR3 is TGTGCCAGCAGCCCCGCGCGGTTTCTCCACGAGCAGTACTTC. Translation: CASSPARFLHEQYF. Based on the CDR3 plus reference TRBV5-5 and TRBJ2-7, the full variable domain is DAGVTQSPTHLIKTRGQQVTLRCSPISGHKSVSWYQQVLGQGPQFIFQYYEKEERGRGNFPDRFSARQFPNYSSELNVNALLLGDSALYLCASSPARFLHEQYFGPGTRLTVT.

The chain recombines TRBV7-2 with TRBJ1-2; D is perhaps TRBD1 (5 bases). The germline V gene encodes CDR1 SGHTA and CDR2 FQGNSA. Trimming shortened V by 5 bases and J by 3 bases, and 16 bases separated the two germline ends. The CDR3 loop spans 15 amino acids. Here the CDR3 DNA reads TGTGCCAGCAGCGCTTCATGGGGGGAAGACTATGGCTACACCTTC. It is translated as CASSASWGEDYGYTF.

The chain combines TRBV19 with TRBJ2-2, with 14 bases lining up with TRBD2. Germline CDR1 reads LNHDA; CDR2 reads SQIVND (reference sequence). CDR3 length: 19 amino acids. Trimming removed 6 bases from V and 0 bases from J; junction bases left unmatched: 9. CDR3 nucleotide sequence: TGTGCCAGTAGACCTCGGACTAGCGGGAGGTTCTCGAACACCGGGGAGCTGTTTTTT. Translation: CASRPRTSGRFSNTGELFF.

The chain is built from TRBV5-4 and TRBJ2-3, with D perhaps matching TRBD2 (5 bases). Trimming cost V 4 bases and J 0 bases, with 12 bases left between them. This CDR3 comprises 15 residues. Germline V lookup: CDR1 SGHNT, CDR2 YYREEE (reference sequence). The CDR3 DNA follows: TGTGCCAGCAGCCCGGACTTCAAGAGCACAGATACGCAGTATTTT. Translating gives CASSPDFKSTDTQYF.

This chain uses TRBV18 with TRBJ1-2, with TRBD1 as a possible D gene (5 bases). The CDR3 covers 17 residues. The V gene's germline CDR1 is KGHSH and CDR2 LQKENI. V was trimmed by 0 bases and J by 0 bases, leaving 14 bases between them. CDR3 bases: TGTGCCAGCTCACCACCGGGCAGGGTGGCTACTAACTATGGCTACACCTTC. This translates into CASSPPGRVATNYGYTF.

For this clone: This sample includes further DNA sequences coding for the same CDR3. V and J are TRBV6-5 and TRBJ1-1; 8 nucleotides align to TRBD1. CDR1 is MNHEY, CDR2 SVGAGI, per germline. The CDR3 is 13 residues long. The V segment lost 6 bases and the J segment 2 bases; nucleotides outside the gene matches: 2. In DNA form, the CDR3 reads TGTGCCAGCAGGGGGACAGGAAACACTGAAGCTTTCTTT. It translates to CASRGTGNTEAFF.